These T cell receptor beta chains were read from a single sample in a study of T cell responses to AZD1222 COVID-19 vaccine. Measured with immunoSEQ multiplex PCR; TCRdb has only the in-frame clones, and not every one. The sample lists roughly 100,000 clones, 82% occurring once. Sequencing used peripheral blood, obtained on day 0 of AZD1222 vaccination. All receptors come from an adult in good health. Both conserved end residues are part of each CDR3. Fields, in order: clone size, J gene, D gene, V gene, CDR3 protein, CDR3 DNA. The D gene is left open where the match is weak. The size field is filled for only some rows; it gives once, few, many or a size class.

>once|TRBJ2-1|NA|TRBV7-2
CASSFEGGGGNEQFF
TGTGCCAGCAGCTTTGAGGGAGGGGGAGGCAATGAGCAGTTCTTC
>NA|TRBJ1-3|NA|TRBV9
CASSVDWGLGNTIYF
TGTGCCAGCAGCGTAGATTGGGGGCTTGGAAACACCATATATTTT
>NA|TRBJ1-1|NA|TRBV9
CASSRSVTEAFF
TGTGCCAGCAGCAGATCAGTCACTGAAGCTTTCTTT
>NA|TRBJ1-1|TRBD1|TRBV4-2
CASSQRDSLNTEAFF
TGTGCCAGCAGCCAAAGGGACAGCCTGAACACTGAAGCTTTCTTT
>NA|TRBJ1-1|NA|TRBV3-1/TRBV3-2
CASRKQGGDTEAFF
TGTGCCAGCAGGAAACAGGGAGGGGACACTGAAGCTTTCTTT
>NA|TRBJ1-2|TRBD1|TRBV27
CASSSGQGMSF
TGTGCCAGCAGTTCGGGACAGGGGATGTCCTTC
>NA|TRBJ1-2|NA|TRBV4-2
CASSQVAVGSYGYTF
TGTGCCAGCAGCCAAGTAGCTGTAGGCAGCTATGGCTACACCTTC
>once|TRBJ2-5|TRBD2|TRBV10-3
CAIRNPTSGGGTQYF
TGTGCCATCCGGAATCCGACTAGCGGGGGGGGGACCCAGTACTTC
>NA|TRBJ2-3|TRBD2|TRBV11-2
CASSLVRRGGDTQYF
TGTGCCAGCAGCTTAGTTAGGCGGGGGGGGGATACGCAGTATTTT
>NA|TRBJ2-7|TRBD2|TRBV7-4
CASSPRYERGVPTSYEQYF
TGTGCCAGCAGCCCCCGGTATGAGCGGGGGGTCCCCACTTCCTACGAGCAGTACTTC
>NA|TRBJ2-7|NA|TRBV3-1/TRBV3-2
CASSPSGNEQYF
TGTGCCAGCAGCCCCAGTGGCAACGAGCAGTACTTC
>NA|TRBJ2-3|NA|TRBV7-3
CASSSPSTDTQYF
TGTGCCAGCAGCTCGCCGAGCACAGATACGCAGTATTTT
>once|TRBJ1-5|NA|TRBV2
CASTGEGYSNQPQHF
TGTGCCAGCACGGGTGAGGGATATAGCAATCAGCCCCAGCATTTT
>NA|TRBJ1-5|TRBD1|TRBV5-5
CASSPNPGGRQPQHF
TGTGCCAGCAGCCCGAATCCAGGGGGCCGCCAGCCCCAGCATTTT
>few|TRBJ2-7|TRBD1|TRBV18
CASSPLGTGAHEQYF
TGTGCCAGCTCACCGTTGGGGACAGGGGCTCACGAGCAGTACTTC
>NA|TRBJ1-5|TRBD1|TRBV24-1
CATSASPGTGGRVGQPQHF
TGTGCCACCAGTGCCTCGCCCGGGACAGGGGGGCGAGTTGGTCAGCCCCAGCATTTT
>NA|TRBJ2-7|TRBD1|TRBV4-1
CASSQGQGDLYEQYF
TGCGCCAGCAGCCAAGGGCAGGGGGACCTCTACGAGCAGTACTTC
>NA|TRBJ1-3|TRBD1|TRBV19
CASSRTGSGGNTIYF
TGTGCCAGTAGCCGGACAGGGAGCGGTGGAAACACCATATATTTT
>once|TRBJ1-1|NA|TRBV6-5
CASSLENTEAFF
TGTGCCAGCAGTTTGGAGAACACTGAAGCTTTCTTT
>once|TRBJ1-2|TRBD1|TRBV4-3
CASSQAGGGGYTF
TGCGCCAGCAGCCAAGCAGGGGGCGGTGGCTACACCTTC
>NA|TRBJ2-3|NA|TRBV21-1
CASSWLRARGPSTDTQYF
TGTGCCAGCAGCTGGCTTAGGGCTCGGGGACCAAGCACAGATACGCAGTATTTT
>NA|TRBJ2-3|TRBD1|TRBV6-1
CASSEPRGRGTDTQYF
TGTGCCAGCAGTGAACCCAGGGGGCGAGGCACAGATACGCAGTATTTT
>few|TRBJ1-2|NA|TRBV9
CASSVAQGTNYGYTF
TGTGCCAGCAGCGTAGCACAGGGAACTAACTATGGCTACACCTTC
>NA|TRBJ1-5|NA|TRBV18
CASSRNKGNQPQHF
TGTGCCAGCTCACGTAACAAAGGCAATCAGCCCCAGCATTTT
>NA|TRBJ1-5|TRBD1|TRBV9
CASSQGTGIGQPQHF
TGTGCCAGCAGCCAGGGGACAGGGATAGGACAGCCCCAGCATTTT
>NA|TRBJ1-5|NA|TRBV7-2
CASSYGAGGNQPQHF
TGTGCCAGCAGTTATGGGGCAGGGGGCAATCAGCCCCAGCATTTT
>NA|TRBJ2-5|NA|TRBV10-3
CAIRGWEETQYF
TGTGCCATCAGAGGGTGGGAAGAGACCCAGTACTTC
>once|TRBJ2-3|TRBD2|TRBV5-1
CASSSGTSGGADTQYF
TGCGCCAGCAGCTCTGGGACTAGCGGGGGTGCAGATACGCAGTATTTT
>NA|TRBJ1-3|NA|TRBV3-1/TRBV3-2
CASSQEVRGDTIYF
TGTGCCAGCAGCCAAGAGGTCCGCGGGGACACCATATATTTT
>NA|TRBJ2-3|TRBD2|TRBV5-1
CASSSQGLGNTDTQYF
TGCGCCAGCAGCAGCCAAGGACTAGGTAACACAGATACGCAGTATTTT
>NA|TRBJ1-6|NA|TRBV6-4
CASSDSMSSPLHF
TGTGCCAGCAGTGACTCGATGTCCTCACCCCTCCACTTT
>NA|TRBJ1-5|NA|TRBV6-1
CASSEGQSSQPQHF
TGTGCCAGCAGTGAGGGGCAGAGTAGTCAGCCCCAGCATTTT
>NA|TRBJ1-1|NA|TRBV7-8
CASSLTRYTEAFF
TGTGCCAGCAGCTTAACGAGGTACACTGAAGCTTTCTTT
>once|TRBJ1-5|NA|TRBV18
CASSPSRANNQPQHF
TGTGCCAGCTCACCAAGTAGGGCGAACAATCAGCCCCAGCATTTT
>NA|TRBJ2-7|NA|TRBV12-1
CASSFPGHCEYEQYF
TGTGCCAGCAGCTTCCCGGGACACTGCGAGTACGAGCAGTACTTC
>NA|TRBJ2-7|NA|TRBV11-2
CASSSGTGVGYEQYF
TGTGCCAGCAGCTCCGGGACGGGGGTCGGGTACGAGCAGTACTTC
>NA|TRBJ2-7|NA|TRBV7-9
CASSQSGEQYF
TGTGCCAGCAGCCAGTCGGGAGAGCAGTACTTC
>NA|TRBJ2-7|NA|TRBV5-4
CASSLYGNNYEQYF
TGTGCCAGCAGCTTGTATGGCAATAACTACGAGCAGTACTTC
>NA|TRBJ2-1|TRBD1|TRBV5-1
CASSLAPQDRGGHEQFF
TGCGCCAGCAGCTTGGCCCCTCAGGACAGGGGTGGCCATGAGCAGTTCTTC
>NA|TRBJ1-1|NA|TRBV2
CASKWENTEAFF
TGTGCCAGCAAGTGGGAGAACACTGAAGCTTTCTTT
>NA|TRBJ2-7|TRBD2|TRBV2
CASRREGGEQYF
TGTGCCAGCAGGCGGGAGGGAGGAGAGCAGTACTTC
>NA|TRBJ2-1|NA|TRBV7-2
CASSLEGPLSNEQFF
TGTGCCAGCAGCTTAGAAGGACCCCTTTCCAATGAGCAGTTCTTC
>once|TRBJ1-1|NA|TRBV4-1
CASSHEGAEAFF
TGCGCCAGCAGCCATGAGGGGGCTGAAGCTTTCTTT
>NA|TRBJ1-4|TRBD1|TRBV10-2
CATKLQGINEKLFF
TGCGCCACAAAATTACAGGGGATTAATGAAAAACTGTTTTTT
>NA|TRBJ1-2|NA|TRBV14
CASSQVPTYGYTF
TGTGCCAGCAGCCAAGTCCCCACGTATGGCTACACCTTC
>NA|TRBJ1-1|TRBD1|TRBV2
CASGGQGTREAFF
TGTGCCAGCGGCGGACAGGGGACGCGAGAAGCTTTCTTT
>NA|TRBJ1-2|TRBD1|TRBV19
CASSIGQDYGYTF
TGTGCCAGTAGTATCGGACAGGACTATGGCTACACCTTC
>NA|TRBJ2-7|NA|TRBV29-1
CSAWTGGLYEQYF
TGCAGCGCTTGGACTGGGGGGCTCTACGAGCAGTACTTC
>NA|TRBJ1-1|NA|TRBV29-1
CSSHGGLNTEAFF
TGCAGCTCCCACGGGGGTTTGAACACTGAAGCTTTCTTT
>NA|TRBJ2-3|NA|TRBV5-6
CASSFTDTQYF
TGTGCCAGCAGCTTTACAGATACGCAGTATTTT